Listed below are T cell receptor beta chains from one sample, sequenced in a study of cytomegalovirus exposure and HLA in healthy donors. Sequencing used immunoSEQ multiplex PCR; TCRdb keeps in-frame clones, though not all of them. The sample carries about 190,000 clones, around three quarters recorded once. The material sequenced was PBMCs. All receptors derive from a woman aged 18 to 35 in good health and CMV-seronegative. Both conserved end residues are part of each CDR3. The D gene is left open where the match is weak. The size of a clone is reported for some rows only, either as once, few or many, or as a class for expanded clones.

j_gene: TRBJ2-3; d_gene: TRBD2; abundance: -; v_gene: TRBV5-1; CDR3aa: CASSLMGGLAFTDTQYF; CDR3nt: TGCGCCAGCAGCCTAATGGGGGGACTAGCGTTCACAGATACGCAGTATTTT
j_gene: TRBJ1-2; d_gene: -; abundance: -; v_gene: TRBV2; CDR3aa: CASSEAQNYGYTF; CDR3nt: TGTGCCAGCAGTGAAGCACAGAACTATGGCTACACCTTC
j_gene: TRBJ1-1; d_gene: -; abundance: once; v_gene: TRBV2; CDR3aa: CAISGGGNTEAFF; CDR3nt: TGTGCCATCTCCGGGGGGGGTAACACTGAAGCTTTCTTT
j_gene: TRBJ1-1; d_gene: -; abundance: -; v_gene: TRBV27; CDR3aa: CASRGGAEAFF; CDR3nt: TGTGCCAGCAGGGGGGGGGCTGAAGCTTTCTTT
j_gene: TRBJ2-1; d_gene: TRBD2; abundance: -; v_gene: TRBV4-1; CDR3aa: CASSQDGSSGWARNEQFF; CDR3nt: TGCGCCAGCAGCCAAGATGGTTCTAGCGGGTGGGCTAGGAATGAGCAGTTCTTC
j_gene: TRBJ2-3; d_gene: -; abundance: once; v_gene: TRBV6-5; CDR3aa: CASSYSGGTDTQYF; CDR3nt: TGTGCCAGCAGTTACTCGGGGGGAACAGATACGCAGTATTTT
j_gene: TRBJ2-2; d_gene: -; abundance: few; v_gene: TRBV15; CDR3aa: CATSEFVITEGGPLGELFF; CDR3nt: TGTGCCACCAGCGAGTTTGTTATCACGGAGGGGGGGCCTTTAGGGGAGCTGTTTTTT
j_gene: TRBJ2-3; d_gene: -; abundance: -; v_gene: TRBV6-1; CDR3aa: CASSGRQEGDTQYF; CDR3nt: TGTGCCAGCAGTGGGAGGCAGGAGGGAGATACGCAGTATTTT
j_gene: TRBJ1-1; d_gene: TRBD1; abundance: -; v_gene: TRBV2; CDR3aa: CASSPRTGGVTEAFF; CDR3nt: TGTGCCAGCAGTCCCCGGACAGGGGGCGTCACTGAAGCTTTCTTT
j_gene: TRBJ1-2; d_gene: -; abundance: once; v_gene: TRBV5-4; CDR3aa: CASSWRGGNYGYTF; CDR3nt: TGTGCCAGCAGCTGGAGGGGTGGTAACTATGGCTACACCTTC
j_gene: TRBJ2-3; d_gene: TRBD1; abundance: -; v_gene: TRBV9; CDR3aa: CASSSQTGADTQYF; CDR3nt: TGTGCCAGCAGCTCACAGACAGGGGCAGATACGCAGTATTTT
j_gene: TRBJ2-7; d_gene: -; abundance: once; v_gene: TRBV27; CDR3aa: CASSSPFGYEQYF; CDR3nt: TGTGCCAGCAGTTCCCCATTCGGCTACGAGCAGTACTTC
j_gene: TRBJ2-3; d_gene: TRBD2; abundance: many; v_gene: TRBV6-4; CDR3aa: CASSETSGGADTQYF; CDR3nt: TGTGCCAGCAGTGAGACTAGCGGGGGGGCAGATACGCAGTATTTT
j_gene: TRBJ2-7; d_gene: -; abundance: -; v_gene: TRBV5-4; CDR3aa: CASSFRVGEQYF; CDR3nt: TGTGCCAGCAGCTTTCGGGTTGGCGAGCAGTACTTC
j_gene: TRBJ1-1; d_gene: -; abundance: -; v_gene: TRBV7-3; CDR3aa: CASSLSRDRTEAFF; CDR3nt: TGTGCCAGCAGCTTGAGCAGGGATAGGACTGAAGCTTTCTTT
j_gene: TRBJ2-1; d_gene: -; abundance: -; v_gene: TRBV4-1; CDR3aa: CASSQGRGATYNEQFF; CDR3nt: TGCGCCAGCAGCCAAGGTCGGGGGGCCACCTACAATGAGCAGTTCTTC
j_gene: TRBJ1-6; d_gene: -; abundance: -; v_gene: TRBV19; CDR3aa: CASRGRGNSPLHF; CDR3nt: TGTGCCAGTAGGGGCAGGGGTAATTCACCCCTCCACTTT
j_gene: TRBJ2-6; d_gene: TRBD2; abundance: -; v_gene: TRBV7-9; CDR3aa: CASRREEAGLGSGANVLTF; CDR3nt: TGTGCCAGCCGCCGGGAGGAGGCGGGGCTGGGCTCTGGGGCCAACGTCCTGACTTTC
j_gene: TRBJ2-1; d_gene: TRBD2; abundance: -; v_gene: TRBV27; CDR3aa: CASSLGTSGSYEQFF; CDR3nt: TGTGCCAGCAGTTTGGGGACTAGCGGGAGCTATGAGCAGTTCTTC
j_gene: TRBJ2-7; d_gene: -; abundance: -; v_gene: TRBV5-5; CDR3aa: CASSLNGYEQYF; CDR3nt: TGTGCCAGCAGTTTGAACGGCTACGAGCAGTACTTC
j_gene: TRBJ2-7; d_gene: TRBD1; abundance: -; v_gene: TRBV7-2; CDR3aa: CASSYGQGLDAYF; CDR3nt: TGTGCCAGCAGCTACGGACAGGGTTTGGACGCGTACTTC
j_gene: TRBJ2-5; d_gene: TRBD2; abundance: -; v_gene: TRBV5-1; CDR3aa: CASSFATSGEGPQYF; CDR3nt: TGCGCCAGCAGCTTTGCGACTAGCGGGGAAGGGCCCCAGTACTTC
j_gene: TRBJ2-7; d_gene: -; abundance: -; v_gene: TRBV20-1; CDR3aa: CSALRGSEQYF; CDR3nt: TGCAGTGCACTCAGGGGTTCCGAGCAGTACTTC
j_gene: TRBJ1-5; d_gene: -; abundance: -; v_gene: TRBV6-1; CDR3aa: CASRATGNSNQPQHF; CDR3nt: TGTGCCAGCAGAGCGACAGGTAATAGCAATCAGCCCCAGCATTTT
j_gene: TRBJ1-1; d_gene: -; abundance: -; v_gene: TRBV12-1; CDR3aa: CASSFFEDIPEAFF; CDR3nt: TGTGCCAGCAGCTTTTTTGAGGATATCCCTGAAGCTTTCTTT
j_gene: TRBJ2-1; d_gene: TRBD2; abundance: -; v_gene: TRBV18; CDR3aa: CASSPSGGAATYNEQFF; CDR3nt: TGTGCCAGCTCACCCAGCGGGGGGGCCGCGACATACAATGAGCAGTTCTTC
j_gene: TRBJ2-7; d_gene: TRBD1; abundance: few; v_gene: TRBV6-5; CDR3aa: CASSSGQTSSYEQYF; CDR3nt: TGTGCCAGCAGTTCGGGACAGACAAGCTCCTACGAGCAGTACTTC
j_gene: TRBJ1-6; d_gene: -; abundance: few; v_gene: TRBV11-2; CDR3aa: CASSLGRGRPHNGSPLHF; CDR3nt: TGTGCCAGCAGCTTAGGTCGTGGGAGGCCCCACAATGGCTCACCCCTCCACTTT
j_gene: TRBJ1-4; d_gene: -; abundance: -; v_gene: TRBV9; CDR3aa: CASSVEPGAPNEKLFF; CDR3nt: TGTGCCAGCAGCGTAGAGCCGGGTGCACCTAATGAAAAACTGTTTTTT
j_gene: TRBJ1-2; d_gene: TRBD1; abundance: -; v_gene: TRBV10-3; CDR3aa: CAISDLGDIGQGESYGYTF; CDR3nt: TGTGCCATCAGTGATCTGGGGGATATTGGACAGGGGGAGTCCTATGGCTACACCTTC
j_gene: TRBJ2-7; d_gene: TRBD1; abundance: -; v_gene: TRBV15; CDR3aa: CATSRDLAGGSYEQYF; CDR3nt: TGTGCCACCAGCAGAGATCTGGCAGGGGGATCGTACGAGCAGTACTTC
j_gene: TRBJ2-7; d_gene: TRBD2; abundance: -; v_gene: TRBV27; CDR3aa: CASTNAGVSSEQYF; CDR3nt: TGTGCCAGCACCAATGCGGGGGTCTCAAGTGAGCAGTACTTC
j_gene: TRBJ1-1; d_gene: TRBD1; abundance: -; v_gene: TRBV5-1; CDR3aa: CASSLGTGSQAFF; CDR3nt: TGCGCCAGCAGCTTGGGGACAGGGAGCCAAGCTTTCTTT
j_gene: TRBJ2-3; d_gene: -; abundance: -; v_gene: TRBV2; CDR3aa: CASGPRQVVSTDTQYF; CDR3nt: TGTGCCAGCGGTCCGCGACAGGTTGTTAGCACAGATACGCAGTATTTT
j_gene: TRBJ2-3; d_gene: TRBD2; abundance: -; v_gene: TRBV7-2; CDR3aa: CASSPWASGRADTQYF; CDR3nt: TGTGCCAGCAGCCCCTGGGCTAGCGGGAGGGCAGATACGCAGTATTTT
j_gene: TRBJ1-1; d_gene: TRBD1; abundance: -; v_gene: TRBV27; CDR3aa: CASSWDRGMNTEAFF; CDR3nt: TGTGCCAGCAGCTGGGACAGGGGAATGAACACTGAAGCTTTCTTT
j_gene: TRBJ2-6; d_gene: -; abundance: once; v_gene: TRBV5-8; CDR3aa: CASRLQSWLANVLTF; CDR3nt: TGTGCCAGCAGACTGCAAAGCTGGTTGGCCAACGTCCTGACTTTC
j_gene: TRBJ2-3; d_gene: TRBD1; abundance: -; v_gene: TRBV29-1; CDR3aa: CSVEGQSTDTQYF; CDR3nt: TGCAGCGTCGAGGGACAGAGCACAGATACGCAGTATTTT
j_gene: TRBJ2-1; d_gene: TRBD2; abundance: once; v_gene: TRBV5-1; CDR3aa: CASSLEASGVHNEQFF; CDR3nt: TGCGCCAGCAGCTTGGAGGCTAGCGGGGTCCACAATGAGCAGTTCTTC
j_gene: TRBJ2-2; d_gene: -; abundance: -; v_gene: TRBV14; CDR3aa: CASSLSRPGLTGELFF; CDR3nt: TGTGCCAGCAGCCTAAGTCGGCCAGGGCTCACCGGGGAGCTGTTTTTT
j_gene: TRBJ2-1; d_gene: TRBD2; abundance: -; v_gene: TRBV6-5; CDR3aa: CASSVLALGYNEQFF; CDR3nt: TGTGCCAGCAGCGTACTAGCGCTGGGTTACAATGAGCAGTTCTTC
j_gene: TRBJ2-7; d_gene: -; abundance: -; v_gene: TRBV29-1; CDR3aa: CSAGDMGYEQYF; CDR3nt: TGCAGCGCCGGGGACATGGGGTACGAGCAGTACTTC